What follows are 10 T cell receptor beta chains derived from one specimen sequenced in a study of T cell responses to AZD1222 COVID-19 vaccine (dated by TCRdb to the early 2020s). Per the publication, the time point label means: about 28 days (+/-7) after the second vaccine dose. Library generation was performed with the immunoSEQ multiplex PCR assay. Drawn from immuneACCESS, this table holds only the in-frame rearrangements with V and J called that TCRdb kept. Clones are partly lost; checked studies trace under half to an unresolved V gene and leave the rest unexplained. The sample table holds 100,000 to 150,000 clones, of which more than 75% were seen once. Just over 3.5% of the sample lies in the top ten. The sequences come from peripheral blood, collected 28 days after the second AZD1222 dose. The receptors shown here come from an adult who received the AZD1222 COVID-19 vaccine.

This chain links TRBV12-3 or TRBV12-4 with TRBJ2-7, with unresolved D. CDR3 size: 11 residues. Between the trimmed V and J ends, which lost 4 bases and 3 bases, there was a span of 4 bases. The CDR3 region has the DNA TGTGCCAGCAGTTCTAGCTACGAGCAGTACTTC. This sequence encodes CASSSSYEQYF.

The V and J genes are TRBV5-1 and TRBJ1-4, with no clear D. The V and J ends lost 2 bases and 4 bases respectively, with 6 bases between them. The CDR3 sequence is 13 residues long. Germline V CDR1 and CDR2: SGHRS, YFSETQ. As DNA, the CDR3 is TGCGCCAGCAGCTTCAGAGTTAATGAAAAACTGTTTTTT. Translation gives CASSFRVNEKLFF.

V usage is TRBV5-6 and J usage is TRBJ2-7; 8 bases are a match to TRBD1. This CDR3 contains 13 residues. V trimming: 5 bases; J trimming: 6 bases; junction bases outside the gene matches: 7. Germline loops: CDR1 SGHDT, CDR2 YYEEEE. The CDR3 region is CASSPGTGGEQYF. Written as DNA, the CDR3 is TGTGCCAGCAGTCCCGGGACAGGCGGCGAGCAGTACTTC. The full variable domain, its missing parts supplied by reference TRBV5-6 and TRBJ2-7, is DAGVTQSPTHLIKTRGQQVTLRCSPKSGHDTVSWYQQALGQGPQFIFQYYEEEERQRGNFPDRFSGHQFPNYSSELNVNALLLGDSALYLCASSPGTGGEQYFGPGTRLTVT.

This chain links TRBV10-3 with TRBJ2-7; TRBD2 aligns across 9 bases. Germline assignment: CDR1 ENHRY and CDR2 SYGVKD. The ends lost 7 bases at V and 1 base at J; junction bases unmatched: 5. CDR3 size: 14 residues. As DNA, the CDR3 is TGTGCCATCAAGTTTACTAGCGGGTCCTACGAGCAGTACTTC. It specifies CAIKFTSGSYEQYF.

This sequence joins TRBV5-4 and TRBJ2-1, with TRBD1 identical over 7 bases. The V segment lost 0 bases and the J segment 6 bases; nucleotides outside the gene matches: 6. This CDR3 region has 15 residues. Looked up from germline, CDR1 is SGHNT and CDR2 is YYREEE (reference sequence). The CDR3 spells CASSLGQGDGNEQFF. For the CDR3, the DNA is TGTGCCAGCAGCTTGGGGCAGGGGGACGGCAATGAGCAGTTCTTC. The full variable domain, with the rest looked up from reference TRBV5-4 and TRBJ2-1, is ETGVTQSPTHLIKTRGQQVTLRCSSQSGHNTVSWYQQALGQGPQFIFQYYREEENGRGNFPPRFSGLQFPNYSSELNVNALELDDSALYLCASSLGQGDGNEQFFGPGTRLTVL.

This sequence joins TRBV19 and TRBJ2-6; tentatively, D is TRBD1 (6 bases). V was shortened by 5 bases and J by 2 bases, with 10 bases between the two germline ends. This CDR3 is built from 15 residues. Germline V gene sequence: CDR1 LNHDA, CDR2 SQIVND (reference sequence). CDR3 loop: CASSQQGPGANVLTF. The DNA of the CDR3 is TGTGCCAGTAGTCAACAGGGACCTGGGGCCAACGTCCTGACTTTC.

CDR3 amino acids: CASSFLNRARSSYEQYF. The CDR3, as DNA: TGTGCCAGCAGCTTCCTTAATAGAGCGCGCTCCTCCTACGAGCAGTACTTC. V is TRBV11-2 and J is TRBJ2-7; unclear D gene. CDR3 length equals 17 residues. In germline, CDR1 is SGHAT, CDR2 FQNNGV. V lost 3 bases and J lost 0, with 18 bases in between. Together with reference TRBV11-2 and TRBJ2-7, the CDR3 gives the full variable domain: EAGVAQSPRYKIIEKRQSVAFWCNPISGHATLYWYQQILGQGPKLLIQFQNNGVVDDSQLPKDRFSAERLKGVDSTLKIQPAKLEDSAVYLCASSFLNRARSSYEQYFGPGTRLTVT.

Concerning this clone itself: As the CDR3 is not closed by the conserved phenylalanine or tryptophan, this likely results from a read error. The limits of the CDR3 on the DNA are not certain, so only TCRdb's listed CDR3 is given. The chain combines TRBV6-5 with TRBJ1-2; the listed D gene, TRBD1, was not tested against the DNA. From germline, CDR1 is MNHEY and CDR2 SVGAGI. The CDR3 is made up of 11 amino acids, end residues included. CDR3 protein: CASSSGRGLII.

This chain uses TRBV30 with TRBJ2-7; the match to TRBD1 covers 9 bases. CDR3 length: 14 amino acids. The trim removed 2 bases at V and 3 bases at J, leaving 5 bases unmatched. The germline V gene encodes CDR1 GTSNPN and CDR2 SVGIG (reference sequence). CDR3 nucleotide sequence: TGTGCCTGGAGTTCGCCGGGACAGGGCTACGAGCAGTACTTC. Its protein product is CAWSSPGQGYEQYF.

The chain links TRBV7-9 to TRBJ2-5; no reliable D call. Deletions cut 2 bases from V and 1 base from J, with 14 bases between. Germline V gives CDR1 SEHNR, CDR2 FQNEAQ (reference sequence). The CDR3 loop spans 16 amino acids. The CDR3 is CASSLMVGEAQETQYF. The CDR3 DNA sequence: TGTGCCAGCAGCTTAATGGTCGGCGAAGCCCAAGAGACCCAGTACTTC.